This entry concerns a single T cell receptor beta chain. No antigen is known for it. Germline V lookup: CDR1 SGHKS, CDR2 YYEKEE (reference sequence). CDR3 length: 15 amino acids. V lost 2 bases, J lost 2 bases, and 3 bases stayed unmatched. The sample belongs to a study of OX40 agonist ivuxolimab in advanced cancers. Patients who had autoimmune disease history or got systemic immunosuppression were left out. General study findings and limits: At doses 0.1 to 3.0 mg/kg, CD4+ and CD8+ clones expanded.

The data were produced by immunoSEQ multiplex PCR, yet TCRdb's version contains in-frame clones alone and is incomplete. Of 71,000 or so clones listed, 86% were seen once; the top ten hold around 0.99%. The TCR originated in an adult with an advanced solid tumor such as melanoma, head and neck, liver or kidney cancer. The chain joins TRBV5-5 to TRBJ1-1; 10 bases are a match to TRBD1. Sequencing used CD4+ or CD8+ T cells sorted from blood, obtained in a trial of the OX40 agonist ivuxolimab. The CDR3 loop is CASSFGQGGNTEAFF. Written as DNA, the CDR3 is TGTGCCAGCAGCTTCGGACAGGGGGGTAACACTGAAGCTTTCTTT.